These T cell receptor beta chains were read from a single sample in a study of cytomegalovirus exposure and HLA in healthy donors. Assay: immunoSEQ multiplex PCR; the TCRdb copy retains only in-frame clones and omits some. Among about 150,000 clones, approximately 86% were seen once, and the ten largest hold 20% to 25%. Sequencing was carried out using PBMCs. These receptor sequences come from a man in his late teens or twenties in good health and CMV-seropositive. Both conserved end residues are part of each CDR3. A D gene is named only where the DNA matches it firmly. Some rows have no size entry. The others give once, few or many, or a class for an expanded clone.

TRBJ2-7,-,TRBV27,TRBD2,15,CASSFERGLLYEQYF,TGTGCCAGCAGTTTCGAGCGGGGACTTTTGTACGAGCAGTACTTC
TRBJ2-7,-,TRBV27,TRBD1,15,CASRDRGGFSYEQYF,TGTGCCAGCAGGGACAGGGGAGGGTTCTCCTACGAGCAGTACTTC
TRBJ2-3,-,TRBV4-3,-,14,CASSPLGAGDTQYF,TGCGCCAGCAGCCCCCTGGGGGCTGGGGATACGCAGTATTTT
TRBJ1-1,-,TRBV30,-,15,CAWSVIVQVGSEAFF,TGTGCCTGGAGTGTAATCGTTCAGGTAGGGAGTGAAGCTTTCTTT
TRBJ2-5,-,TRBV2,TRBD2,15,CASSESGTPQETQYF,TGTGCCAGCAGTGAAAGCGGGACGCCCCAAGAGACCCAGTACTTC
TRBJ2-5,-,TRBV4-3,TRBD2,15,CASSQGATGGKTQYF,TGCGCCAGCAGCCAAGGGGCAACGGGGGGGAAGACCCAGTACTTC
TRBJ2-1,once,TRBV7-2,TRBD2,15,CASTFGTSGRGEQFF,TGTGCCAGCACCTTTGGGACTAGCGGGAGAGGTGAGCAGTTCTTC
TRBJ2-1,-,TRBV4-1,TRBD1,16,CASSRDRVGSYNEQFF,TGCGCCAGCAGCCGGGACAGGGTCGGTTCCTACAATGAGCAGTTCTTC
TRBJ2-7,-,TRBV19,-,14,CASSTARGSYEQYF,TGTGCCAGTAGTACGGCGAGAGGGTCATACGAGCAGTACTTC
TRBJ2-5,-,TRBV2,-,15,CASSAGTTLEETQYF,TGTGCCAGCAGTGCCGGGACAACCTTGGAAGAGACCCAGTACTTC
TRBJ1-2,-,TRBV4-3,-,15,CASSQDSAGSYGYTF,TGCGCCAGCAGCCAAGATTCCGCAGGATCCTATGGCTACACCTTC
TRBJ2-7,once,TRBV20-1,-,11,CSAIKGAEQYF,TGCAGTGCCATTAAAGGGGCCGAGCAGTACTTC
TRBJ1-6,-,TRBV6-5,-,16,CASSYSRGGGNSPLHF,TGTGCCAGCAGTTACTCGAGAGGGGGTGGAAATTCACCCCTCCACTTT
TRBJ1-2,-,TRBV6-5,-,14,CASSYYSGNYGYTF,TGTGCCAGCAGTTACTATTCAGGGAACTATGGCTACACCTTC
TRBJ1-1,once,TRBV4-1,TRBD1,14,CASSLGQGVTEAFF,TGCGCCAGCAGCCTGGGACAGGGGGTCACTGAAGCTTTCTTT
TRBJ2-7,-,TRBV5-1,-,13,CASSFHGSYEQYF,TGCGCCAGCAGCTTTCACGGTTCCTACGAGCAGTACTTC
TRBJ1-1,-,TRBV27,-,17,CASSFRLVEAPNTEAFF,TGTGCCAGCAGTTTCCGACTCGTGGAGGCCCCCAACACTGAAGCTTTCTTT
TRBJ2-7,-,TRBV14,-,17,CASSQDFRVGTRGEQYF,TGTGCCAGCAGCCAAGATTTTAGAGTCGGCACCAGGGGCGAGCAGTACTTC
TRBJ1-1,-,TRBV21-1,-,12,CASMRWTHGAFF,TGTGCCAGCATGCGTTGGACTCACGGGGCTTTCTTT
TRBJ2-3,-,TRBV5-1,TRBD2,17,CASSVGLAGASTDTQYF,TGCGCCAGCAGCGTGGGACTAGCGGGGGCGAGCACAGATACGCAGTATTTT
TRBJ2-7,-,TRBV18,-,11,CASSLSGEQYF,TGTGCCAGCTCCCTCTCCGGTGAGCAGTACTTC
TRBJ2-2,-,TRBV2,TRBD1,15,CASSRGQLNTGELFF,TGTGCCAGCAGCAGGGGGCAACTCAACACCGGGGAGCTGTTTTTT
TRBJ2-1,-,TRBV9,TRBD1,13,CASSADRVDEQFF,TGTGCCAGCAGCGCGGACAGGGTAGATGAGCAGTTCTTC
TRBJ2-5,-,TRBV18,-,13,CASSPDLGETQYF,TGTGCCAGCTCACCTGACCTCGGGGAGACCCAGTACTTC
TRBJ2-1,-,TRBV4-1,TRBD2,16,CASTKAGTSGKGEQFF,TGCGCCAGCACTAAGGCAGGGACTAGCGGGAAGGGTGAGCAGTTCTTC
TRBJ1-1,-,TRBV5-4,-,15,CASSFGRGKNTEAFF,TGTGCCAGCAGCTTTGGGCGGGGGAAGAACACTGAAGCTTTCTTT
TRBJ2-3,-,TRBV5-1,TRBD1,16,CASSYNRDRAEDTQYF,TGCGCCAGCAGCTATAACCGGGACAGGGCTGAAGATACGCAGTATTTT
TRBJ2-5,-,TRBV4-1,-,15,CASSQTEGPQETQYF,TGCGCCAGCAGCCAAACGGAGGGACCCCAAGAGACCCAGTACTTC
TRBJ2-1,-,TRBV13,TRBD2,16,CASSPRRAGAYNEQFF,TGTGCCAGCAGCCCGCGACGAGCGGGAGCCTACAATGAGCAGTTCTTC
TRBJ2-6,once,TRBV5-1,-,16,CASSLVAASGANVLTF,TGCGCCAGCAGCTTGGTTGCGGCCTCTGGGGCCAACGTCCTGACTTTC
TRBJ2-5,-,TRBV5-1,-,14,CASSLTSPQETQYF,TGCGCCAGCAGCTTGACTAGTCCCCAAGAGACCCAGTACTTC
TRBJ2-1,-,TRBV4-3,TRBD1,17,CASSLLTGASRMGEQFF,TGCGCCAGCAGCCTCCTAACAGGGGCTAGTCGCATGGGTGAGCAGTTCTTC
TRBJ1-5,-,TRBV20-1,-,10,CSARGGDQHF,TGCAGTGCTAGGGGGGGGGACCAGCATTTT
TRBJ1-5,-,TRBV13,TRBD1,15,CASSLGQGANQPQHF,TGTGCCAGCAGCTTGGGACAGGGGGCCAATCAGCCCCAGCATTTT
TRBJ1-2,few,TRBV9,-,14,CASSVGEANYGYTF,TGTGCCAGCAGCGTAGGGGAGGCTAACTATGGCTACACCTTC
TRBJ1-3,-,TRBV5-5,-,13,CASSLPGSNTIYF,TGTGCCAGCAGCTTGCCCGGTAGCAACACCATATATTTT
TRBJ2-3,-,TRBV5-6,-,15,CASRYYGGRADTQYF,TGTGCCAGCAGGTATTACGGGGGGCGGGCAGATACGCAGTATTTT
TRBJ1-2,-,TRBV10-3,-,14,CAISEPPGDYGYTF,TGTGCCATCAGTGAGCCCCCCGGGGACTATGGCTACACCTTC
TRBJ2-1,-,TRBV6-1,TRBD1,13,CASSVPGGNEQFF,TGTGCCAGCAGTGTCCCAGGGGGCAATGAGCAGTTCTTC
TRBJ1-2,-,TRBV6-5,-,13,CASSYESGSGYTF,TGTGCCAGCAGTTACGAATCAGGTTCGGGCTACACCTTC
TRBJ2-7,-,TRBV7-3,TRBD2,15,CASSSLAGSSYEQYF,TGTGCCAGCAGCTCGCTAGCGGGGAGCTCCTACGAGCAGTACTTC
TRBJ2-2,-,TRBV6-5,-,15,CASSWASAMGGELFF,TGTGCCAGCAGTTGGGCTAGCGCTATGGGCGGGGAGCTGTTTTTT
TRBJ1-2,-,TRBV2,TRBD1,17,CASSEFRTGGANYGYTF,TGTGCCAGCAGTGAATTCAGGACAGGGGGCGCGAACTATGGCTACACCTTC
TRBJ2-7,-,TRBV7-2,TRBD1,16,CASSLGTGTGTYEQYF,TGTGCCAGCAGCTTAGGCACCGGGACAGGAACCTACGAGCAGTACTTC
TRBJ1-3,-,TRBV11-2,-,16,CASSPLGGYSGNTIYF,TGTGCCAGCAGCCCCCTCGGGGGGTACTCTGGAAACACCATATATTTT
TRBJ2-7,-,TRBV9,-,13,CASSRGAGYEQYF,TGTGCCAGCAGCCGGGGGGCGGGTTACGAGCAGTACTTC
TRBJ2-3,-,TRBV6-6,TRBD2,13,CASWDYPADTQYF,TGTGCCAGCTGGGACTATCCCGCAGATACGCAGTATTTT
TRBJ1-2,-,TRBV5-4,-,13,CASSMDSNYGYTF,TGTGCCAGCAGCATGGACTCTAACTATGGCTACACCTTC
TRBJ1-2,-,TRBV6-6,TRBD1,14,CASTNPGQEAGYTF,TGTGCCAGCACCAACCCGGGACAGGAGGCCGGCTACACCTTC
TRBJ1-1,-,TRBV6-5,-,14,CASSLRQEPTEAFF,TGTGCCAGCAGTCTGCGACAGGAGCCCACTGAAGCTTTCTTT
TRBJ2-5,-,TRBV4-3,TRBD2,15,CASSQDRGGFETQYF,TGCGCCAGCAGCCAAGATCGGGGAGGGTTCGAGACCCAGTACTTC
TRBJ1-5,-,TRBV18,-,12,CASSPGNQPQHF,TGTGCCAGCTCCCCCGGGAATCAGCCCCAGCATTTT
TRBJ1-1,once,TRBV11-2,-,14,CASSLVSVNTEAFF,TGTGCCAGCAGCTTAGTGTCAGTGAACACTGAAGCTTTCTTT
TRBJ2-7,-,TRBV6-6,TRBD1,11,CATGGFNEQYF,TGTGCAACAGGGGGATTCAACGAGCAGTACTTC
TRBJ1-6,-,TRBV27,-,16,CASSLEGTGNGSPLHF,TGTGCCAGCAGTTTGGAGGGGACTGGAAATGGTTCACCCCTCCACTTT
TRBJ1-2,-,TRBV30,-,12,CAWSAGLYGYTF,TGTGCCTGGAGTGCGGGACTCTATGGCTACACCTTC
TRBJ2-5,-,TRBV10-3,TRBD2,16,CAISELLAGVQETQYF,TGTGCCATCAGTGAGCTTCTAGCGGGAGTCCAAGAGACCCAGTACTTC
TRBJ1-1,-,TRBV6-6,TRBD1,14,CASSTGGSNTEAFF,TGTGCCAGCAGTACAGGGGGCTCTAACACTGAAGCTTTCTTT
TRBJ2-7,-,TRBV27,TRBD2,12,CASSLWGGEQYF,TGTGCCAGCAGTTTATGGGGGGGGGAGCAGTACTTC
TRBJ1-5,-,TRBV7-2,-,14,CASSPDRRGQPQHF,TGTGCCAGCAGCCCGGACAGAAGGGGTCAGCCCCAGCATTTT